This entry lists 4 T cell receptor beta chains sequenced from one sample in a study of blood T cell repertoires in COVID-19. The repertoire was sequenced with immunoSEQ multiplex PCR; TCRdb's copy has only in-frame clones and lacks some. The sample consists of 130,000 or so clones, 65% to 90% of them appearing once. Sequenced sample: peripheral blood. These receptors were collected from a woman aged 60-75 years with active or convalescent COVID-19.

This chain joins TRBV11-2 and TRBJ2-1, with D possibly TRBD2 on 6 matching bases. Trimming left V 0 bases short and J 8 bases short, with 14 bases between. Per germline, CDR1 SGHAT and CDR2 FQNNGV. The CDR3 covers 15 residues. CDR3 coding DNA: TGTGCCAGCAGCTTAGATTCGGGGGAAATCTATGAGCAGTTCTTC. It translates to CASSLDSGEIYEQFF.

V and J are TRBV7-9 and TRBJ2-3, with 9 nucleotides matching TRBD2. CDR1 and CDR2 (germline): SEHNR, FQNEAQ (reference sequence). V trimming: 5 bases; J trimming: 3 bases; junction bases outside the gene matches: 9. This CDR3 has 16 residues. The DNA of the CDR3 is TGTGCCAGCAGCCCAGGGGCTAGCGGGAATACAGATACGCAGTATTTT. It specifies CASSPGASGNTDTQYF.

The V call is TRBV28, the J call TRBJ1-1; the match to TRBD1 covers 7 bases. The CDR3 length is 17 residues. Trimming removed 4 bases from V and 0 bases from J; junction bases left unmatched: 11. The germline V gene encodes CDR1 MDHEN and CDR2 SYDVKM. The CDR3 DNA reads TGTGCCAGCAGTTCCTTGGGACAGAATCTTATGAACACTGAAGCTTTCTTT. It codes for CASSSLGQNLMNTEAFF.

The genes are TRBV6-5 and TRBJ1-6; a weak D match, TRBD1 (5 bases). The CDR3 is 13 amino acids. Deletions cut 6 bases from V and 6 bases from J, with 9 bases between. The V gene's germline CDR1 is MNHEY and CDR2 SVGAGI. CDR3 nucleotides: TGTGCCAGCAGGACAGAGGCTAATTCACCCCTCCACTTT. Translated: CASRTEANSPLHF.